This TCR beta chain was sequenced for a study of blood T cell repertoires in COVID-19. Looking at the study overall: Recovered status in Cohort 3 required two negative PCRs, clearance, or symptom resolution. Researchers got acute and convalescent COVID-19 samples from the United States, Italy and Spain. T cells, B-cell-depleted T cells, or PBMCs supplied cDNA or gDNA.

Sequencing was performed with immunoSEQ multiplex PCR; in TCRdb, only in-frame clones are kept and a portion is missing. The table shows a few hundred thousand clones, with 88% occurring only once. Recruitment covered 20 to 25 US areas and drew participants whose ages spanned about 18 to 95 years. The sample comprised PBMCs or T cells enriched from blood (not recorded which). This clonotype originated in a woman in her sixties or seventies in a cohort exposed to, infected with or recovered from COVID-19 (not recorded which).

The CDR3 DNA reads TGCAGTGCGGGGGGGGACACCTTC. Translated, it gives CSAGGDTF. The rearrangement uses TRBV20-1 and TRBJ1-2; TRBD1 is a possible D gene (5 bases). Germline-derived CDR1 and CDR2 are DFQATT and SNEGSKA (reference sequence). This CDR3 has 8 amino acids. V was pared by 6 bases and J by 12 bases, with 8 bases between.